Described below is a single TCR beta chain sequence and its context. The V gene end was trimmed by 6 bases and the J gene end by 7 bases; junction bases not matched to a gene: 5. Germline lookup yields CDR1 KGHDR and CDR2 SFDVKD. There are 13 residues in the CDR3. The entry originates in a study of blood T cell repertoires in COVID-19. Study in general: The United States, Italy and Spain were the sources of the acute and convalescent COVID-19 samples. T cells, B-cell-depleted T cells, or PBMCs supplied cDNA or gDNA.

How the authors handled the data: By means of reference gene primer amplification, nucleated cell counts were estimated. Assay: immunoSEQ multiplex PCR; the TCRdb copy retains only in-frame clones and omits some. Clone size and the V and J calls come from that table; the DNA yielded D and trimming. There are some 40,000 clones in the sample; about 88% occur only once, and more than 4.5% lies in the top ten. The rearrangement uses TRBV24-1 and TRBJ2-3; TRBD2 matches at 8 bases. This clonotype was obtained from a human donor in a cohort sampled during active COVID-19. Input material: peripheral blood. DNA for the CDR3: TGTGCCACCAGTAAGGGACTAGGGAATACGCAGTATTTT. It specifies CATSKGLGNTQYF.